These 32 T cell receptor beta chains originate from one sample sequenced in a study of cytomegalovirus exposure and HLA in healthy donors. Primers: 60 Vbeta forward and 13 Jbeta reverse. Here immunoSEQ multiplex PCR was the method, and the copy in TCRdb shows in-frame clones only, minus some. In the table there are about 140,000 clones, about four fifths of which are singletons. The sequencing sample was made of PBMCs. The receptors were sampled from a woman aged 40 to 55 in good health and CMV-seropositive.

A word on this clone: Its ends do not fully match the called genes, so a read error is possible. The chain uses TRBV29-1 and TRBJ2-3, with D unclear. Germline CDR1 is SQVTM and CDR2 is ANQGSEA. This CDR3 region has 13 residues. CDR3 protein: CSVEVTSTDTQYF. The CDR3 DNA follows: TGCAGCGTAGAAGTTACTAGCACAGATACGCAGTATTTT.

The chain joins TRBV4-2 to TRBJ2-1; tentative D call: TRBD2 (5 bases). The CDR3 covers 16 residues. Germline values: CDR1 LGHNA, CDR2 YNFKEQ. V was cut by 3 bases and J by 3 bases, with 15 bases left in between. The CDR3 DNA is TGTGCCAGCAGCCACACGCCGGGGAGCTACTACAATGAGCAGTTCTTC. It translates to CASSHTPGSYYNEQFF.

The chain links TRBV7-6 to TRBJ2-3; 8 bases are shared with TRBD2. Germline values: CDR1 SGHVS, CDR2 FNYEAQ. CDR3 size: 15 residues. V was pared by 1 base and J by 4 bases, with 4 bases of the junction left unmatched. The CDR3 reads CASSLGAGGSDTQYF. The DNA of the CDR3 is TGTGCCAGCAGCTTAGGCGCGGGAGGATCAGATACGCAGTATTTT.

This sequence joins TRBV13 and TRBJ2-3, with 10 bases fitting TRBD2. The germline V gene encodes CDR1 PRHDT and CDR2 FYEKMQ (reference sequence). CDR3 size: 16 residues. V lost 1 base, J lost 4 bases, and 5 bases stayed unmatched. In DNA, the CDR3 is TGTGCCAGCAGCTTAGAAGCGGGAGGGGGCGCAGATACGCAGTATTTT. It specifies CASSLEAGGGADTQYF.

The sample holds a few counts of this clone. The V and J genes are TRBV30 and TRBJ2-3; 9 bases map to TRBD2. The CDR3 is 14 amino acids. Germline V gives CDR1 GTSNPN, CDR2 SVGIG (reference sequence). The V gene end was trimmed by 4 bases and the J gene end by 2 bases; junction bases not matched to a gene: 4. The CDR3 loop is CAWNPSGTTDTQYF. CDR3 nucleotide sequence: TGTGCCTGGAATCCTAGCGGGACCACAGATACGCAGTATTTT.

CDR3 bases: TGTGCCAGCAGCTTAGTGGGCGGGAGTTATCCCGGGGAGCTGTTTTTT. Its protein is CASSLVGGSYPGELFF. The V gene is TRBV7-2, the J gene TRBJ2-2; TRBD2 matches at 7 bases. The V and J ends lost 1 base and 6 bases, in that order; junction bases with no gene match: 8. CDR3 length equals 16 residues. Germline values: CDR1 SGHTA, CDR2 FQGNSA.

This chain links TRBV6-1 with TRBJ1-2; perhaps TRBD1 as D (5 bases). This CDR3 spans 13 amino acids. Trimming took off 4 bases at V and 4 bases at J, with 10 bases between the two ends. Germline V gene lookup returns CDR1 MNHNS and CDR2 SASEGT. CDR3 DNA sequence: TGTGCCAGCAGTGTGGGGGGTTCCTATGGCTACACCTTC. It specifies CASSVGGSYGYTF.

This clone has a single count. CDR3 sequence reads: CASSDQRKTDTQYF. In nucleotides, the CDR3 is TGTGCCAGCAGTGACCAGCGGAAAACCGATACGCAGTATTTT. The chain joins TRBV6-1 to TRBJ2-3; possible D gene TRBD2, 5 bases. The CDR3 is 14 amino acids. The germline CDR1 and CDR2 sequences are MNHNS and SASEGT. The ends were cut back, 3 bases at V and 6 bases at J, with 13 bases in the middle.

The chain uses TRBV21-1 and TRBJ2-3; TRBD2 reflects the table's D call only, with no check against the DNA. TRBV21-1 constitutes a pseudogene. This CDR3 spans 14 amino acids. The CDR3 protein is CASTGTPTTDTQYF. CDR3 DNA sequence: TGTGCCAGCACTGGGACTCCTACGACAGATACGCAGTATTTT.

The V gene is TRBV6-1, the J gene TRBJ1-3; TRBD1 might be the D (5 bases). The CDR3 is 15 amino acids. Trimming took off 4 bases at V and 0 bases at J, with 10 bases between the two ends. The germline V gene encodes CDR1 MNHNS and CDR2 SASEGT. The CDR3 coding sequence is TGTGCCAGCAGTGTCCAGGGTTACTCTGGAAACACCATATATTTT. Amino acids: CASSVQGYSGNTIYF.

This clone showed up many times. The V and J genes are TRBV20-1 and TRBJ2-7, with D unclear. The ends were cut back, 6 bases at V and 3 bases at J, with 9 bases in the middle. Looked up from germline, CDR1 is DFQATT and CDR2 is SNEGSKA (reference sequence). This CDR3 comprises 11 residues. This CDR3 reads CSASDFYEQYF. The CDR3 coding sequence is TGCAGTGCCTCCGACTTCTACGAGCAGTACTTC.

The V gene is TRBV19, the J gene TRBJ1-5; 7 positions match TRBD1. The CDR3 covers 16 residues. Trimming cost V 4 bases and J 6 bases; bases outside gene matches: 12. Germline assignment: CDR1 LNHDA and CDR2 SQIVND (reference sequence). Here the CDR3 DNA reads TGTGCCAGTAGTAAATACGACAGGGATGTGTTTCAGCCCCAGCATTTT. The encoded protein is CASSKYDRDVFQPQHF.

This clone was seen a handful of times. The chain combines TRBV28 with TRBJ1-2; TRBD1 agrees at 10 bases. This CDR3 comprises 13 residues. V lost 8 bases and J lost 6; bases outside the gene matches: 6. Germline lookup yields CDR1 MDHEN and CDR2 SYDVKM. CDR3 DNA sequence: TGTGCCAGCGTTTCTGGACAGGGGGATGGCTACACCTTC. This gives the protein CASVSGQGDGYTF.

CDR3 sequence: CASSPGDRGFYEQYF. As DNA, the CDR3 is TGTGCCAGCAGCCCAGGGGACAGGGGGTTTTACGAGCAGTACTTC. V gene TRBV28 combines with J gene TRBJ2-7, with 11 bases that match TRBD1. CDR1 and CDR2 from the germline V gene are MDHEN and SYDVKM. The V gene end was trimmed by 6 bases and the J gene end by 4 bases; junction bases not matched to a gene: 8. This CDR3 comprises 15 residues.

V gene TRBV11-3 combines with J gene TRBJ1-1; D is undetermined. The CDR3 sequence is 15 residues long. Trimming shortened V by 3 bases and J by 5 bases, and 16 bases separated the two germline ends. The germline V gene encodes CDR1 SGHNT and CDR2 YENEEA. CDR3 sequence (DNA): TGTGCCAGCAGCTTCGTTGACCCGGGGAAGACTGAAGCTTTCTTT. This codes for CASSFVDPGKTEAFF.

As concerns this clone: Other nucleotide sequences in the sample specify the same CDR3. This chain connects TRBV6-5 to TRBJ2-1, with 8 bases matching TRBD2. This CDR3 comprises 14 residues. V was pared by 7 bases and J by 4 bases, with 6 bases of the junction left unmatched. The germline gives CDR1 MNHEY, CDR2 SVGAGI. The CDR3 region has the DNA TGTGCCAGCATGAGAACTAGCGGTTACAATGAGCAGTTCTTC. Its protein product is CASMRTSGYNEQFF.

J is TRBJ1-4 and V is TRBV6-6; D gene uncertain. This CDR3 is built from 14 residues. The V and J ends lost 5 bases and 3 bases respectively, with 10 bases between them. Germline V lookup: CDR1 MNHNY, CDR2 SVGAGI (reference sequence). CDR3 nucleotide sequence: TGTGCCAGCAGTATGACATTAGCTAATGAAAAACTGTTTTTT. Translating it yields CASSMTLANEKLFF.

The chain is built from TRBV9 and TRBJ1-1; no firm D call. In germline, CDR1 is SGDLS, CDR2 YYNGEE. The CDR3 sequence is 15 residues long. Trimming removed 0 bases at V and 6 bases at J, with 15 bases between. This CDR3 is CASSVAQAQTPEAFF. DNA of the CDR3: TGTGCCAGCAGCGTAGCTCAGGCCCAAACCCCTGAAGCTTTCTTT.

Comments on this clone: Its ends do not fully match the called genes, so a read error is possible. V usage is TRBV2 and J usage is TRBJ2-7; possible D gene TRBD1, 6 bases. The germline gives CDR1 SNHLY, CDR2 FYNNEI. This CDR3 region has 13 residues. CDR3 sequence reads: CASSEGAGYGQYF. The CDR3 DNA is TGTGCCAGCAGTGAGGGGGCGGGCTACGGGCAGTACTTC.

The V gene is TRBV6-1, the J gene TRBJ2-5, with 7 positions matching TRBD2. The junction had 17 bases not matched to a gene; V was cut back by 5 bases and J by 11 bases. Germline CDR1 and CDR2: MNHNS and SASEGT. The CDR3 sequence is 15 residues long. Here the CDR3 DNA reads TGTGCCAGCAGTCTAACGGGGGGATACGCTGGGGAGCAGTACTTC. Its protein is CASSLTGGYAGEQYF.

This clone showed up just once. V gene TRBV19 combines with J gene TRBJ2-3; 14 positions match TRBD2. Germline assignment: CDR1 LNHDA and CDR2 SQIVND (reference sequence). This CDR3 contains 16 residues. The trim removed 4 bases at V and 7 bases at J, leaving 7 bases unmatched. The CDR3, as DNA: TGTGCCAGTAGTACCCGACTAGCGGGAGGGCCACATACGCAGTATTTT. As protein: CASSTRLAGGPHTQYF.

This chain uses TRBV2 with TRBJ2-3; TRBD1 matches 9 bases. Per the germline V gene, CDR1 is SNHLY and CDR2 is FYNNEI. V lost 4 bases and J lost 5; bases outside the gene matches: 1. The CDR3 runs 13 residues. The CDR3 loop is CASSGQGGDTQYF. CDR3 DNA sequence: TGTGCCAGCAGTGGACAGGGGGGAGATACGCAGTATTTT.

This chain connects TRBV28 to TRBJ1-1, with D possibly TRBD1 on 5 matching bases. V was clipped by 3 bases and J by 3 bases, with 20 bases between them. The CDR3 is 17 amino acids. Germline CDR1 and CDR2: MDHEN and SYDVKM. The CDR3, as DNA: TGTGCCAGCAGTTTGCCACCACGACCCGACAGCTACACTGAAGCTTTCTTT. Its translation: CASSLPPRPDSYTEAFF.

As regards this clone: The same CDR3 can be traced to other DNA sequences in this sample. V and J are TRBV5-1 and TRBJ1-4; tentative D call: TRBD1 (6 bases). Germline CDR1 is SGHRS and CDR2 is YFSETQ. V gave up 4 bases and J gave up 4 bases, with 14 bases separating them. The CDR3 runs to 15 residues. The CDR3 loop is CASSQLGAGNEKLFF. The CDR3 DNA is TGCGCCAGCAGCCAGCTGGGGGCGGGTAATGAAAAACTGTTTTTT.

V usage is TRBV29-1 and J usage is TRBJ1-1; 8 nucleotides align to TRBD1. Germline CDR1 is SQVTM and CDR2 is ANQGSEA. J gave up 4 bases and V 3 bases, and 4 bases lay outside the gene matches. CDR3 length: 13 amino acids. The CDR3 reads CSVDGQGGTEAFF. The CDR3, as DNA: TGCAGCGTTGACGGACAGGGAGGCACTGAAGCTTTCTTT. The complete variable domain, with remaining parts taken from reference TRBV29-1 and TRBJ1-1, reads SAVISQKPSRDICQRGTSLTIQCQVDSQVTMMFWYRQQPGQSLTLIATANQGSEATYESGFVIDKFPISRPNLTFSTLTVSNMSPEDSSIYLCSVDGQGGTEAFFGQGTRLTVV.

The chain is built from TRBV5-1 and TRBJ2-7, with a possible D match to TRBD2 (5 bases). The CDR3 totals 15 residues. The V end was cut by 3 bases, the J end by 3 bases, with 16 bases between. Germline V gene sequence: CDR1 SGHRS, CDR2 YFSETQ. CDR3 loop: CASSSGLSPFYEQYF. The DNA of the CDR3 is TGCGCCAGCAGCTCCGGACTCAGCCCGTTCTACGAGCAGTACTTC.

The chain recombines TRBV6-1 with TRBJ2-3; D is unresolved. V was clipped by 6 bases and J by 5 bases, with 9 bases between them. The CDR3 totals 12 residues. In germline, CDR1 is MNHNS, CDR2 SASEGT. The CDR3 nucleotides are TGTGCCAGCAGCCCCACGAGAGATACGCAGTATTTT. Its protein is CASSPTRDTQYF.

The chain links TRBV6-1 to TRBJ1-1, with 8 bases that match TRBD1. CDR3 length: 14 amino acids. CDR1 and CDR2 (germline): MNHNS, SASEGT. The V and J ends lost 3 bases and 5 bases, in that order; junction bases with no gene match: 5. CDR3 nucleotide sequence: TGTGCCAGCAGTGACAGGGGGCGCGGGACTGAAGCTTTCTTT. Protein product: CASSDRGRGTEAFF.

The chain is built from TRBV14 and TRBJ1-1; D call uncertain. CDR3 size: 12 residues. V was trimmed by 3 bases and J by 6 bases, leaving 8 bases between them. Germline assignment: CDR1 SGHDN and CDR2 FVKESK. The CDR3 loop reads CASSHTKSEAFF. The CDR3 DNA reads TGTGCCAGCAGCCACACAAAATCTGAAGCTTTCTTT.

The chain is built from TRBV5-1 and TRBJ1-4; the D gene is possibly TRBD1 (6 bases). Trimming pared 4 bases from V and 4 bases from J, leaving 17 bases between. Germline V lookup: CDR1 SGHRS, CDR2 YFSETQ. The CDR3 extends over 16 amino acids. The CDR3 DNA is TGCGCCAGCAGCCAGTCGGGGGGCCTCATTAATGAAAAACTGTTTTTT. Translated: CASSQSGGLINEKLFF.

The chain joins TRBV6-5 to TRBJ2-4; D is perhaps TRBD2 (6 bases). Germline V gives CDR1 MNHEY, CDR2 SVGAGI. Trimming removed 3 bases from V and 7 bases from J, with 16 bases in between. The CDR3 totals 15 residues. CDR3 DNA sequence: TGTGCCAGCAGTTATAAGGCCGGAGGGTGGAACATTCAGTACTTC. Translation: CASSYKAGGWNIQYF.

This clone has more than one count but fewer than ten. The genes are TRBV7-9 and TRBJ1-3, with D possibly TRBD1 on 5 matching bases. The CDR3 is made up of 16 amino acids. The germline CDR1 and CDR2 sequences are SEHNR and FQNEAQ (reference sequence). The V and J ends lost 5 bases and 0 bases respectively, with 14 bases between them. DNA for the CDR3: TGTGCCAGCAGCCCACGAGGGAGGGGCTCTGGAAACACCATATATTTT. Its protein is CASSPRGRGSGNTIYF.